What follows are 2 T cell receptor beta chains derived from one specimen sequenced in a study of radiotherapy plus CTLA-4 blockade in lung cancer. Profiled with immunoSEQ multiplex PCR; TCRdb holds only in-frame clones, not every one. The sample lists 55,000 to 80,000 clones, around 90% occurring once. This material consisted of peripheral blood, taken from a patient treated with radiotherapy plus ipilimumab. These receptors were collected from a human donor with non-small cell lung cancer that progressed on radiotherapy plus ipilimumab.

The chain couples TRBV9 to TRBJ2-7; unclear D gene. V gave up 0 bases and J gave up 3 bases, with 10 bases separating them. The CDR3 is 14 amino acids. Germline V lookup: CDR1 SGDLS, CDR2 YYNGEE. The DNA of the CDR3 is TGTGCCAGCAGCGTAGACGACAACTACTACGAGCAGTACTTC. Encoded protein: CASSVDDNYYEQYF.

This sequence joins TRBV28 and TRBJ2-7; 7 nucleotides agree with TRBD2. The germline V gene has CDR1 MDHEN and CDR2 SYDVKM. CDR3 size: 14 residues. The V and J ends lost 5 bases and 4 bases, in that order; junction bases with no gene match: 8. CDR3 DNA sequence: TGTGCCAGCAGTCCGGGGCTAGCGGCATACGAGCAGTACTTC. Translated: CASSPGLAAYEQYF.